Below, 23 T cell receptor beta chains from the same sample are listed, as sequenced in a study of T cells in Graves' hyperthyroidism and ophthalmopathy. What was amplified from RNA transcripts were TCR beta CDR3 regions. RT-PCR in the first round (using the HTBI primer set) targeted the TCR CDR3. One entry per CDR3 protein, called by TCRdb with MiXCR from the multiplex PCR reads. Found here are 690,000 or so distinct CDR3 sequences, 18% of them singletons; the top ten hold over 15%. Sequences were obtained from blood. The origin of the receptors is a woman aged 45-65 years with Graves' hyperthyroidism that later progressed to Graves' ophthalmopathy.

This clonotype came up a few times. This chain links TRBV11-2 with TRBJ2-7; 8 nucleotides line up with TRBD1. The ends lost 4 bases at V and 6 bases at J; junction bases unmatched: 8. Per germline, CDR1 SGHAT and CDR2 FQNNGV. CDR3 size: 14 residues. The CDR3 is CASSWTGTLSEQYF. The CDR3, as DNA: TGTGCCAGCAGCTGGACAGGGACCCTAAGCGAGCAGTACTTC.

This clonotype was seen repeatedly, ten times or more. V is TRBV11-2 and J is TRBJ2-3; D gene uncertain. This CDR3 contains 17 residues. Deletions cut 2 bases from V and 1 base from J, with 16 bases between. Germline V gene sequence: CDR1 SGHAT, CDR2 FQNNGV. The CDR3 bases are TGTGCCAGCAGCTTATCGGTTCGAAGGATTGGCACAGATACGCAGTATTTT. Translation gives CASSLSVRRIGTDTQYF.

Comments on this clonotype: It may be a read error: a sequence one base away is much more abundant. The CDR3 end shows no conserved phenylalanine or tryptophan, and so a read error is likely. The chain couples TRBV7-9 to TRBJ1-1; TRBD1 matches at 9 bases. V lost 5 bases and J lost 4; bases outside the gene matches: 8. Germline V gene sequence: CDR1 SEHNR, CDR2 FQNEAQ (reference sequence). CDR3 length: 15 residues. Written as DNA, the CDR3 is TGTGCCAGCAGCCAAACACAGGGGGCGCGCACTGAAGCTTTCTTA. Translating it yields CASSQTQGARTEAFL.

The sample holds a few counts of this clonotype. The chain has TRBV30 and TRBJ1-6; 7 nucleotides agree with TRBD1. The CDR3 loop spans 14 amino acids. Germline-derived CDR1 and CDR2 are GTSNPN and SVGIG (reference sequence). V gave up 3 bases and J gave up 9 bases; unmatched junction bases: 8. The CDR3 DNA reads TGTGCCTGGAGGGTGACAGGGCTTTCTTCACCCCTCCACTTT. This gives the protein CAWRVTGLSSPLHF.

This clonotype was detected a few times. The chain recombines TRBV25-1 with TRBJ1-6; weak D call: TRBD1 (5 bases). Germline CDR1 reads MGHDK; CDR2 reads SYGVNS. This CDR3 is 13 amino acids long. Trimming took 3 bases from V and 10 from J, leaving 10 bases between them. CDR3 sequence reads: CASSDQGGSPLHF. In DNA form, the CDR3 reads TGTGCCAGCAGTGATCAGGGTGGATCACCCCTCCACTTT. Together with reference TRBV25-1 and TRBJ1-6, the CDR3 gives the full variable domain: EADIYQTPRYLVIGTGKKITLECSQTMGHDKMYWYQQDPGMELHLIHYSYGVNSTEKGDLSSESTVSRIRTEHFPLTLESARPSHTSQYLCASSDQGGSPLHFGNGTRLTVT.

This rearrangement joins TRBV3-1 to TRBJ2-1; 9 bases map to TRBD2. Germline CDR1 LGHDT, CDR2 YNNKEL (reference sequence). V trimming: 1 base; J trimming: 0 bases; junction bases outside the gene matches: 10. This CDR3 region has 19 residues. CDR3: CASSQVLLERGASYNEQFF. The CDR3 DNA reads as TGTGCCAGCAGCCAAGTTCTCCTTGAGCGGGGGGCCTCCTACAATGAGCAGTTCTTC.

This clonotype was recorded many times. The chain is built from TRBV5-1 and TRBJ1-6; 11 positions match TRBD1. V shed 5 bases, J shed 6 bases, and the junction held 4 bases outside the gene matches. Germline values: CDR1 SGHRS, CDR2 YFSETQ. This CDR3 is 15 amino acids long. For the CDR3, the DNA is TGCGCCAGCAGACTAGGGACAGGGGGTAATTCACCCCTCCACTTT. Its protein is CASRLGTGGNSPLHF.

This clonotype was observed a few times. This chain uses TRBV19 with TRBJ1-2; perhaps TRBD1 as D (5 bases). This CDR3 spans 14 amino acids. V was shortened by 0 bases and J by 3 bases, with 8 bases between the two germline ends. The germline CDR1 and CDR2 sequences are LNHDA and SQIVND (reference sequence). CDR3 nucleotides: TGTGCCAGTAGTATAGAGGGGCGCGACTATGGCTACACCTTC. It specifies CASSIEGRDYGYTF.

At least ten counts were recorded for this clonotype. This sequence joins TRBV6-1 and TRBJ2-3; 7 nucleotides align to TRBD2. CDR3 length: 14 amino acids. V gave up 6 bases and J gave up 1 base; unmatched junction bases: 4. The germline gives CDR1 MNHNS, CDR2 SASEGT. CDR3 nucleotides: TGTGCCAGCAGAGCGGGGCCCCGCACAGATACGCAGTATTTT. Amino acid sequence: CASRAGPRTDTQYF.

This clonotype was found a few times. The genes are TRBV4-1 and TRBJ2-1; D perhaps matches TRBD1 (5 bases). The CDR3 extends over 13 amino acids. Germline V lookup: CDR1 MGHRA, CDR2 YSYEKL. Trimming pared 4 bases from V and 8 bases from J, leaving 12 bases between. CDR3 loop: CASSPFPRDEQFF. The CDR3 DNA sequence: TGCGCCAGCAGCCCCTTTCCCAGGGATGAGCAGTTCTTC.

This clonotype has a handful of counts. The chain has TRBV12-3 or TRBV12-4 and TRBJ1-2, with TRBD1 matching over 7 bases. V dropped 4 bases and J dropped 5; count of bases not matched to a gene: 4. The CDR3 consists of 13 residues. The CDR3 loop is CASSSDRLYGYTF. The CDR3 coding sequence is TGTGCCAGCAGTTCGGACAGGTTATATGGCTACACCTTC.

Regarding this clonotype: A much larger clone sits a single nucleotide away, making a read error possible. This sequence joins TRBV12-3 or TRBV12-4 and TRBJ2-7; 9 nucleotides line up with TRBD2. V shed 5 bases and J 2 bases; nucleotides not matched to a gene: 10. This CDR3 has 16 residues. The CDR3 nucleotides read TGTGCCAGCAGTCGGGGGACTAGCTGGGCTACCTACGAGCAGTACTTC. Amino acid sequence: CASSRGTSWATYEQYF.

This clonotype was seen a handful of times. The V gene is TRBV24-1, the J gene TRBJ1-5; D may be TRBD1 (6 bases). Germline lookup yields CDR1 KGHDR and CDR2 SFDVKD. This CDR3 is built from 14 residues. V was pared by 6 bases and J by 14 bases, with 22 bases between. CDR3 sequence reads: CATSSSNPKQGKHF. The CDR3 DNA is TGTGCCACCAGTTCCAGCAACCCCAAACAGGGCAAGCATTTT.

The chain is built from TRBV6-2 or TRBV6-3 and TRBJ2-1; either TRBD1 or TRBD2 may fit D (6 bases each). Trimming shortened V by 0 bases and J by 9 bases, and 9 bases separated the two germline ends. The V gene's germline CDR1 is MNHEY and CDR2 SVGEGT. The CDR3 covers 13 residues. The DNA for the CDR3 is TGTGCCAGCAGTTACTCGAAGGGGGGTGAGCAGTTCTTC. It is translated as CASSYSKGGEQFF.

CDR3 amino acids: CASAGYTGELFF. As DNA, the CDR3 is TGTGCCAGCGCAGGGTACACCGGGGAGCTGTTTTTT. The chain couples TRBV2 to TRBJ2-2; tentative D call: TRBD1 (5 bases). The CDR3 contains 12 residues. The germline V gene encodes CDR1 SNHLY and CDR2 FYNNEI. The ends were cut back, 8 bases at V and 3 bases at J, with 7 bases in the middle. The full variable domain, rest sourced from reference TRBV2 and TRBJ2-2, is EPEVTQTPSHQVTQMGQEVILRCVPISNHLYFYWYRQILGQKVEFLVSFYNNEISEKSEIFDDQFSVERPDGSNFTLKIRSTKLEDSAMYFCASAGYTGELFFGEGSRLTVL.

The chain couples TRBV19 to TRBJ2-6; possibly TRBD1 for D (6 bases). The CDR3 extends over 17 amino acids. Between the trimmed V and J ends, which lost 7 bases and 0 bases, there was a span of 16 bases. Per the germline V gene, CDR1 is LNHDA and CDR2 is SQIVND (reference sequence). The CDR3 sequence is CASTAPGQSSGANVLTF. Here the CDR3 DNA reads TGTGCCAGTACGGCCCCGGGACAAAGCTCTGGGGCCAACGTCCTGACTTTC.

This clonotype was found a few times. CDR3 region: CASSLRRFHEQFF. Written as DNA, the CDR3 is TGTGCCAGCAGTCTCCGAAGATTCCATGAGCAGTTCTTC. V is TRBV12-3 or TRBV12-4 and J is TRBJ2-1, with D unresolved. This CDR3 has 13 residues. With 5 bases removed from V and 8 bases from J, the gap between germline ends came to 13 bases.

This clonotype turned up a few times. The chain has TRBV4-1 and TRBJ2-7; TRBD2 aligns across 9 bases. V lost 2 bases, J lost 9 bases, and 14 bases stayed unmatched. Germline assignment: CDR1 MGHRA and CDR2 YSYEKL. This CDR3 has 16 amino acids. This chain's CDR3 is CASSQSAYAGGNGQYF. In nucleotides, the CDR3 is TGCGCCAGCAGCCAAAGCGCCTACGCGGGGGGGAACGGGCAGTACTTC.

The rearrangement uses TRBV20-1 and TRBJ2-7; the D gene is possibly TRBD1 (6 bases). V was cut by 3 bases and J by 4 bases, with 10 bases left in between. CDR1 and CDR2 from the germline V gene are DFQATT and SNEGSKA (reference sequence). The CDR3 is made up of 12 amino acids. CDR3 in DNA: TGCAGTGCTAGTCCTAGGGGGTACGAGCAGTACTTC. This sequence encodes CSASPRGYEQYF.

This clonotype was detected ten times or more. V gene TRBV9 combines with J gene TRBJ2-5; unclear D gene. CDR3 length: 13 amino acids. Germline CDR1 SGDLS, CDR2 YYNGEE. With 0 bases removed from V and 2 bases from J, the gap between germline ends came to 5 bases. The CDR3 DNA follows: TGTGCCAGCAGCGTAGCAGGTCAAGAGACCCAGTACTTC. As protein: CASSVAGQETQYF.

This chain links TRBV2 with TRBJ1-6; the D gene is possibly TRBD1 (5 bases). The CDR3 loop spans 12 amino acids. Trimming took 8 bases from V and 6 from J, leaving 8 bases between them. Germline loops: CDR1 SNHLY, CDR2 FYNNEI. The CDR3 nucleotides are TGTGCCAGCGCACAGGTTAATTCACCCCTCCACTTT. It yields the protein CASAQVNSPLHF. The full variable domain, in which reference TRBV2 and TRBJ1-6 provide the parts outside the CDR3, is EPEVTQTPSHQVTQMGQEVILRCVPISNHLYFYWYRQILGQKVEFLVSFYNNEISEKSEIFDDQFSVERPDGSNFTLKIRSTKLEDSAMYFCASAQVNSPLHFGNGTRLTVT.

In this sample, this clonotype turned up a few times. This sequence joins TRBV7-9 and TRBJ2-7, with 9 bases aligning to TRBD1. This CDR3 contains 15 residues. V dropped 1 base and J dropped 6; count of bases not matched to a gene: 7. Germline-derived CDR1 and CDR2 are SEHNR and FQNEAQ (reference sequence). CDR3 sequence reads: CASSLGDRDPSEQYF. The CDR3 DNA reads as TGTGCCAGCAGCTTAGGGGACAGGGACCCCTCCGAGCAGTACTTC.

This clonotype was seen repeatedly, ten times or more. This chain joins TRBV30 and TRBJ2-2, with TRBD1 as a possible D gene (8 bases). The CDR3 contains 13 residues. Germline V CDR1 and CDR2: GTSNPN, SVGIG (reference sequence). The V and J ends lost 5 bases and 6 bases respectively, with 13 bases between them. The CDR3 DNA sequence: TGTGCCTGGGGGAGGGACAGGCCCGGGGAGCTGTTTTTT. The encoded protein is CAWGRDRPGELFF. Full variable domain (outside the CDR3, taken from reference TRBV30 and TRBJ2-2): SQTIHQWPATLVQPVGSPLSLECTVEGTSNPNLYWYRQAAGRGLQLLFYSVGIGQISSEVPQNLSASRPQDRQFILSSKKLLLSDSGFYLCAWGRDRPGELFFGEGSRLTVL.